The sequence of this T cell receptor (beta chain) was determined in a study of T-cell memory formation after mild COVID-19. Study in general: The study found TCR clusters largely donor specific. Findings of the study overall: Largely, contracting CD4+ clones fell within CM and EM, and contracting CD8+ clones within EMRA.

After removal of 3 bases from V and 8 bases from J, the junction contained 20 bases not matched to a gene. The CDR3 covers 19 residues. From germline, CDR1 is LGHDT and CDR2 YNNKEL (reference sequence). This clonotype was observed a handful of times. Its antigen remains unidentified. It was 5'RACE with constant-segment primers that produced the TCR alpha and TCR beta cDNA libraries, which carried sample barcodes and UMIs. From the 5' RACE reads, TCRdb called clonotypes with MiXCR, one entry per CDR3 protein. The table includes roughly 250,000 distinct CDR3 sequences, roughly 17% detected once. The sample comprised PBMCs or a T cell subset sorted from them (not recorded which). This TCR was recovered from a man younger than 35 who had mild COVID-19 (a few samples of this study predate the infection). Cell type and time point are not known. This chain joins TRBV3-1 and TRBJ2-1; 9 bases map to TRBD2. The CDR3 protein is CASSQRFTRRGGAFHEQFF. The CDR3 DNA follows: TGTGCCAGCAGCCAGAGATTTACCCGCCGCGGGGGGGCATTTCATGAGCAGTTCTTC.